The rows below give T cell receptor beta chains drawn from one sample of a study of T cell responses to AZD1222 COVID-19 vaccine. Profiled with immunoSEQ multiplex PCR; TCRdb holds only in-frame clones, not every one. Of 150,000 to 190,000 clones in the sample, approximately 87% are singletons; the top ten hold about 9.8%. The sample here was peripheral blood, taken 28 days after the second AZD1222 dose. Receptors were obtained from an adult who received the AZD1222 COVID-19 vaccine. Both conserved end residues are part of each CDR3. D genes are given only for firm matches. Size tells how often a clone was seen (once, few, many) or the class of an expanded clone, and some rows leave it out.

clone size: .
V gene: TRBV19
J gene: TRBJ2-2
D gene: .
CDR3 protein: CASSNGVGAGELFF
CDR3 DNA: TGTGCCAGTAGTAACGGGGTGGGGGCCGGGGAGCTGTTTTTT

clone size: .
V gene: TRBV18
J gene: TRBJ2-5
D gene: TRBD2
CDR3 protein: CASSPLLAGGIQTQYF
CDR3 DNA: TGTGCCAGCTCACCACTCCTAGCGGGAGGGATCCAGACCCAGTACTTC

clone size: .
V gene: TRBV11-2
J gene: TRBJ2-5
D gene: .
CDR3 protein: CASSLDLPRDYQETQYF
CDR3 DNA: TGTGCCAGCAGCTTAGATTTGCCCCGGGATTACCAAGAGACCCAGTACTTC

clone size: .
V gene: TRBV5-1
J gene: TRBJ2-1
D gene: TRBD1
CDR3 protein: CASSPNTGGVEQFF
CDR3 DNA: TGCGCCAGCAGCCCAAACACAGGGGGAGTTGAGCAGTTCTTC

clone size: .
V gene: TRBV7-2
J gene: TRBJ1-2
D gene: TRBD1
CDR3 protein: CASSSTGVYGYTF
CDR3 DNA: TGTGCCAGCAGCTCGACAGGGGTCTATGGCTACACCTTC

clone size: .
V gene: TRBV6-2/TRBV6-3
J gene: TRBJ2-2
D gene: .
CDR3 protein: CASSYGTTGELFF
CDR3 DNA: TGTGCCAGCAGTTATGGGACCACCGGGGAGCTGTTTTTT

clone size: .
V gene: TRBV4-1
J gene: TRBJ2-3
D gene: .
CDR3 protein: CASSPERETQYF
CDR3 DNA: TGCGCCAGCAGCCCCGAAAGGGAGACGCAGTATTTT

clone size: .
V gene: TRBV28
J gene: TRBJ1-6
D gene: .
CDR3 protein: CASSGLDIQGSPLHF
CDR3 DNA: TGTGCCAGCAGTGGACTCGACATCCAAGGTTCACCCCTCCACTTT

clone size: .
V gene: TRBV9
J gene: TRBJ2-1
D gene: TRBD2
CDR3 protein: CASSVASSGANEQFF
CDR3 DNA: TGTGCCAGCAGCGTAGCGTCTAGCGGGGCCAATGAGCAGTTCTTC

clone size: few
V gene: TRBV4-3
J gene: TRBJ2-2
D gene: .
CDR3 protein: CASRAANTGELFF
CDR3 DNA: TGCGCCAGCAGAGCAGCGAACACCGGGGAGCTGTTTTTT

clone size: .
V gene: TRBV4-3
J gene: TRBJ2-1
D gene: .
CDR3 protein: CASSQVYRQGSYNEQFF
CDR3 DNA: TGCGCCAGCAGCCAAGTTTACCGGCAGGGCTCCTACAATGAGCAGTTCTTC

clone size: .
V gene: TRBV18
J gene: TRBJ2-2
D gene: .
CDR3 protein: CASSPVGGELFF
CDR3 DNA: TGTGCCAGCTCACCAGTGGGCGGGGAGCTGTTTTTT

clone size: .
V gene: TRBV19
J gene: TRBJ2-3
D gene: .
CDR3 protein: CASSLGVGTDTQYF
CDR3 DNA: TGTGCCAGTAGCCTCGGCGTGGGGACAGATACGCAGTATTTT

clone size: .
V gene: TRBV5-1
J gene: TRBJ1-5
D gene: TRBD1
CDR3 protein: CASSPSSRGNSNQPQHF
CDR3 DNA: TGCGCCAGCAGCCCGAGCTCCAGGGGGAATAGCAATCAGCCCCAGCATTTT

clone size: .
V gene: TRBV3-1/TRBV3-2
J gene: TRBJ1-1
D gene: TRBD1
CDR3 protein: CASSRGQGYGEAFF
CDR3 DNA: TGTGCCAGCAGCCGGGGACAGGGGTACGGGGAAGCTTTCTTT

clone size: .
V gene: TRBV4-3
J gene: TRBJ2-2
D gene: .
CDR3 protein: CASSVWVGGTGELFF
CDR3 DNA: TGCGCCAGCTCAGTCTGGGTAGGGGGGACCGGGGAGCTGTTTTTT

clone size: .
V gene: TRBV3-1/TRBV3-2
J gene: TRBJ1-3
D gene: .
CDR3 protein: CASSQGRANAGNTIYF
CDR3 DNA: TGTGCCAGCAGCCAAGGGAGAGCTAACGCTGGAAACACCATATATTTT

clone size: .
V gene: TRBV19
J gene: TRBJ2-3
D gene: .
CDR3 protein: CASRGGGWGDTQYF
CDR3 DNA: TGTGCCAGCCGAGGAGGGGGGTGGGGAGATACGCAGTATTTT

clone size: .
V gene: TRBV5-4
J gene: TRBJ2-3
D gene: TRBD1
CDR3 protein: CASSRGPDTQYF
CDR3 DNA: TGTGCCAGCAGTAGGGGGCCAGATACGCAGTATTTT

clone size: .
V gene: TRBV2
J gene: TRBJ1-1
D gene: .
CDR3 protein: CASSGQTLNTEAFF
CDR3 DNA: TGTGCCAGCAGTGGGCAGACCCTGAACACTGAAGCTTTCTTT

clone size: .
V gene: TRBV15
J gene: TRBJ1-1
D gene: .
CDR3 protein: CATSRDGRRNTEAFF
CDR3 DNA: TGTGCCACCAGCAGAGATGGACGGCGGAACACTGAAGCTTTCTTT

clone size: .
V gene: TRBV10-2
J gene: TRBJ2-1
D gene: TRBD2
CDR3 protein: CASKLAGVLNEQFF
CDR3 DNA: TGCGCCAGCAAACTAGCGGGAGTATTAAATGAGCAGTTCTTC

clone size: .
V gene: TRBV6-5
J gene: TRBJ2-1
D gene: .
CDR3 protein: CASKTGGSSYNEQFF
CDR3 DNA: TGTGCCAGCAAAACAGGAGGTAGCTCCTACAATGAGCAGTTCTTC

clone size: .
V gene: TRBV21-1
J gene: TRBJ2-1
D gene: .
CDR3 protein: CASSKEDEGLPNEQFF
CDR3 DNA: TGTGCCAGCAGCAAAGAGGATGAAGGACTTCCCAATGAGCAGTTCTTC

clone size: .
V gene: TRBV7-8
J gene: TRBJ1-6
D gene: .
CDR3 protein: CASSLAGTENSPLHF
CDR3 DNA: TGTGCCAGCAGCTTAGCCGGGACCGAGAATTCACCCCTCCACTTT

clone size: .
V gene: TRBV29-1
J gene: TRBJ1-2
D gene: .
CDR3 protein: CSVAASHYGYTF
CDR3 DNA: TGCAGCGTTGCCGCCAGCCACTATGGCTACACCTTC

clone size: .
V gene: TRBV30
J gene: TRBJ2-2
D gene: TRBD2
CDR3 protein: CAWRGGANTGELFF
CDR3 DNA: TGTGCCTGGCGGGGGGGCGCGAACACCGGGGAGCTGTTTTTT

clone size: .
V gene: TRBV28
J gene: TRBJ1-2
D gene: TRBD1
CDR3 protein: CASSSALGTGEGYTF
CDR3 DNA: TGTGCCAGCAGTTCAGCCTTAGGGACAGGGGAGGGCTACACCTTC

clone size: .
V gene: TRBV6-5
J gene: TRBJ2-4
D gene: TRBD1
CDR3 protein: CASSYTDRVDIQYF
CDR3 DNA: TGTGCCAGCAGTTACACGGACAGGGTGGACATTCAGTACTTC

clone size: .
V gene: TRBV21-1
J gene: TRBJ2-7
D gene: .
CDR3 protein: CASSKPSQIAGGPTWEQYF
CDR3 DNA: TGTGCCAGCAGCAAACCCTCCCAGATAGCGGGAGGGCCCACGTGGGAGCAGTACTTC

clone size: .
V gene: TRBV19
J gene: TRBJ2-5
D gene: .
CDR3 protein: CASSIGGEILKTQYF
CDR3 DNA: TGTGCCAGTAGTATAGGGGGAGAAATCTTAAAGACCCAGTACTTC

clone size: .
V gene: TRBV7-3
J gene: TRBJ1-1
D gene: .
CDR3 protein: CASSLQANTEAFF
CDR3 DNA: TGTGCCAGCAGCTTACAAGCGAACACTGAAGCTTTCTTT

clone size: .
V gene: TRBV3-1/TRBV3-2
J gene: TRBJ2-1
D gene: TRBD2
CDR3 protein: CASSQDGDGLAINEQFF
CDR3 DNA: TGTGCCAGCAGCCAAGATGGGGACGGACTAGCGATAAATGAGCAGTTCTTC

clone size: .
V gene: TRBV4-1
J gene: TRBJ2-3
D gene: .
CDR3 protein: CASSQDRITIKATDTQYF
CDR3 DNA: TGCGCCAGCAGCCAAGATCGTATTACGATAAAGGCTACAGATACGCAGTATTTT

clone size: .
V gene: TRBV28
J gene: TRBJ1-1
D gene: .
CDR3 protein: CASGSATMNTEAFF
CDR3 DNA: TGTGCCAGCGGGTCAGCTACCATGAATACTGAAGCTTTCTTT

clone size: .
V gene: TRBV27
J gene: TRBJ1-1
D gene: .
CDR3 protein: CASSLKGNTEAFF
CDR3 DNA: TGTGCCAGCAGTTTAAAGGGGAACACTGAAGCTTTCTTT

clone size: .
V gene: TRBV7-2
J gene: TRBJ1-5
D gene: .
CDR3 protein: CASSPDSGNQPQHF
CDR3 DNA: TGTGCCAGCAGCCCGGACAGCGGCAATCAGCCCCAGCATTTT

clone size: once
V gene: TRBV20-1
J gene: TRBJ2-6
D gene: .
CDR3 protein: CSASPSGANVLTF
CDR3 DNA: TGCAGTGCTAGTCCCTCTGGGGCCAACGTCCTGACTTTC

clone size: .
V gene: TRBV19
J gene: TRBJ1-2
D gene: TRBD1
CDR3 protein: CASKVVFGTGAPNYGYTF
CDR3 DNA: TGTGCCAGCAAGGTGGTCTTTGGGACAGGGGCCCCTAACTATGGCTACACCTTC

clone size: .
V gene: TRBV25-1
J gene: TRBJ1-2
D gene: .
CDR3 protein: CASSSQTENYGYTF
CDR3 DNA: TGTGCCAGCAGTTCCCAGACAGAGAACTATGGCTACACCTTC

clone size: .
V gene: TRBV9
J gene: TRBJ2-1
D gene: .
CDR3 protein: CASSWEPRSYNEQFF
CDR3 DNA: TGTGCCAGCAGCTGGGAGCCACGCTCCTACAATGAGCAGTTCTTC

clone size: .
V gene: TRBV20-1
J gene: TRBJ1-2
D gene: TRBD1
CDR3 protein: CSASRGQAGYGYTF
CDR3 DNA: TGCAGTGCTAGTAGGGGACAGGCAGGCTATGGCTACACCTTC

clone size: .
V gene: TRBV7-6
J gene: TRBJ2-7
D gene: TRBD2
CDR3 protein: CASSLEAAGGRFYEQYF
CDR3 DNA: TGTGCCAGCAGCTTAGAGGCAGCGGGAGGTCGTTTCTACGAGCAGTACTTC

clone size: .
V gene: TRBV2
J gene: TRBJ1-1
D gene: .
CDR3 protein: CASRSGTGHTEAFF
CDR3 DNA: TGTGCCAGTAGAAGCGGTACCGGTCACACTGAAGCTTTCTTT

clone size: .
V gene: TRBV7-2
J gene: TRBJ2-7
D gene: .
CDR3 protein: CASSLNRAISYEQYF
CDR3 DNA: TGTGCCAGCAGCTTAAATAGGGCCATCTCCTACGAGCAGTACTTC

clone size: .
V gene: TRBV5-1
J gene: TRBJ2-1
D gene: .
CDR3 protein: CASSLESGRNNEQFF
CDR3 DNA: TGCGCCAGCAGCTTGGAGTCCGGACGGAACAATGAGCAGTTCTTC

clone size: .
V gene: TRBV7-9
J gene: TRBJ1-5
D gene: .
CDR3 protein: CASSSPGVSNQPQHF
CDR3 DNA: TGTGCCAGCAGCTCCCCGGGGGTAAGCAATCAGCCCCAGCATTTT

clone size: .
V gene: TRBV15
J gene: TRBJ1-1
D gene: .
CDR3 protein: CATSNGRGDTEAFF
CDR3 DNA: TGTGCCACCAGCAACGGCCGGGGTGACACTGAAGCTTTCTTT

clone size: .
V gene: TRBV5-6
J gene: TRBJ1-2
D gene: .
CDR3 protein: CASSLIDGNYGYTF
CDR3 DNA: TGTGCCAGCAGCTTAATCGACGGTAACTATGGCTACACCTTC

clone size: .
V gene: TRBV28
J gene: TRBJ2-7
D gene: .
CDR3 protein: CASSPHRAVTYEQYF
CDR3 DNA: TGTGCCAGCAGCCCTCACAGGGCCGTAACCTACGAGCAGTACTTC

clone size: once
V gene: TRBV6-6
J gene: TRBJ2-5
D gene: .
CDR3 protein: CASSSPSETQYF
CDR3 DNA: TGTGCCAGCAGCTCCCCGTCCGAGACCCAGTACTTC